Reported below is one TCR beta chain. The antigen this receptor binds is unknown. The junction departs from the called germline gene at one end, perhaps through a read error. These data belong to a study of T cell changes during pregnancy in multiple sclerosis (dated by TCRdb to between 2017 and 2020). About the study as a whole: In women with multiple sclerosis, the researchers looked at how the T cell repertoire shifted as pregnancy progressed.

Preparation of the library involved the immunoSEQ multiplex PCR assay. TCRdb took this table from immuneACCESS and kept in-frame rearrangements with V and J called. Such tables lack part of the clones; where checked against another copy, unresolved V genes explain under half of the gap, and the rest is unexplained. The sample yields around 54,000 clones; 80% to 95% were counted once. Clones ranked in the top ten supply around 0.61% of the sample. The CDR3 numbers 12 residues from cysteine through phenylalanine. This entry keeps only the CDR3 DNA: 36 bases, framed from base 1. CDR1 MNHNY and CDR2 SVGAGI are derived from the germline V gene (reference sequence).

The V and J segments used are TRBV6-6 and TRBJ1-2; 7 bases in the middle match TRBD1. This material consisted of CD4+ T cells from peripheral blood mononuclear cells, taken after pregnancy. The TCR originated in a female donor in good health, enrolled as a control in a pregnancy study. CDR3 protein: CAGSRGDYGYTF. The DNA is as follows: TGTGCCGGCAGCAGGGGGGACTATGGCTACACCTTC.